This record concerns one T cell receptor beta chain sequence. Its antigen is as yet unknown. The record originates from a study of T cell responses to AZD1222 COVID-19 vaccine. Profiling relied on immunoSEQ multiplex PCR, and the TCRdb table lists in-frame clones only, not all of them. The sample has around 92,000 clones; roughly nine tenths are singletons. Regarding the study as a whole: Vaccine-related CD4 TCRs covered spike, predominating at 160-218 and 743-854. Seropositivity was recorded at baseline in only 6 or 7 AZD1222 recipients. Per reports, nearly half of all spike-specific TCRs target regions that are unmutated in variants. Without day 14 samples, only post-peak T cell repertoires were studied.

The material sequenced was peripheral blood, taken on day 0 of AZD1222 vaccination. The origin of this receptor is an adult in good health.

The CDR3 region has the DNA TGTGCCAGCTCCCTCAGGGGGACAACTAACAATCAGCCCCAGCATTTT. Encoded protein: CASSLRGTTNNQPQHF. The rearrangement links TRBV18 to TRBJ1-5, with TRBD1 matching 7 bases. The CDR3 is 16 amino acids. Germline assignment: CDR1 KGHSH and CDR2 LQKENI. Trimming at V came to 6 bases and at J to 3 bases, leaving 11 bases not matched to a gene.